The present entry profiles one T cell receptor beta chain with its context. The data are from a study of blood T cells in healthy people across ages. V lost 6 bases and J lost 6; bases outside the gene matches: 10. CDR3 length equals 15 residues. Per the germline V gene, CDR1 is MDHEN and CDR2 is SYDVKM. Next came a second PCR, run for about 7 to 12 cycles, which used a sample-barcoded 5' primer along with a J-beta primer mix. TCRdb reprocessed the 5' RACE reads via MiXCR and lists one record per CDR3 protein. The sample includes about 1.6 million distinct CDR3 sequences, about 32% of them seen just once.

The sequenced material came from blood. The chain couples TRBV28 to TRBJ1-5; 8 nucleotides match TRBD1. The TCR comes from a woman between 25 and 40 years old in good health. DNA for the CDR3: TGTGCCAGCAGAGACCAGGGGGCGAGGACTCAGCCCCAGCATTTT. It yields the protein CASRDQGARTQPQHF.